A single sample gave rise to the 8 T cell receptor beta chains below, sequenced in a study of blood T cell repertoires in COVID-19. Here immunoSEQ multiplex PCR was the method, and the copy in TCRdb shows in-frame clones only, minus some. Of under 150,000 clones listed, about 90% are singletons. Sequencing was done on a sample of peripheral blood. The source of these receptors is a man in his fifties or sixties with active COVID-19.

The rearrangement uses TRBV7-2 and TRBJ2-5; D is perhaps TRBD2 (5 bases). Looked up from germline, CDR1 is SGHTA and CDR2 is FQGNSA. V was shortened by 4 bases and J by 5 bases, with 17 bases between the two germline ends. CDR3 length: 15 residues. CDR3 in amino acids: CASSSPGISLETQYF. CDR3 coding DNA: TGTGCCAGCAGCTCACCCGGGATCTCTTTGGAGACCCAGTACTTC.

This chain links TRBV7-6 with TRBJ1-3; 7 nucleotides agree with TRBD1. This CDR3 contains 17 residues. Trimming took 2 bases from V and 2 from J; bases not matched to a gene: 9. Per the germline V gene, CDR1 is SGHVS and CDR2 is FNYEAQ. The CDR3 reads CASSLYSQGGAGNTIYF. The CDR3 DNA reads as TGTGCCAGCAGCTTATATAGCCAGGGGGGAGCTGGAAACACCATATATTTT.

The chain links TRBV3-1 (or the pseudogene TRBV3-2) to TRBJ2-2, with D unclear. This CDR3 comprises 16 residues. Germline V gene lookup returns CDR1 LGHDT and CDR2 YNNKEL (reference sequence). Trimming pared 0 bases from V and 0 bases from J, leaving 8 bases between. Here the CDR3 DNA reads TGTGCCAGCAGCCAAGATGTGAACTCGAACACCGGGGAGCTGTTTTTT. It codes for CASSQDVNSNTGELFF.

This chain connects TRBV18 to TRBJ1-5; D is perhaps TRBD1 (5 bases). The CDR3 runs 15 residues. Germline V gives CDR1 KGHSH, CDR2 LQKENI. Trimming left V 3 bases short and J 2 bases short, with 11 bases between. CDR3 sequence: CASSPPTGGNQPQHF. Here the CDR3 DNA reads TGTGCCAGCTCACCTCCCACGGGGGGCAATCAGCCCCAGCATTTT.

This sequence joins TRBV5-1 and TRBJ1-1, with TRBD1 identical over 7 bases. The V gene's germline CDR1 is SGHRS and CDR2 YFSETQ. The CDR3 contains 15 residues. With V trimmed by 0 bases and J by 5 bases, 7 bases remained unmatched. DNA of the CDR3: TGCGCCAGCAGCTTGGCGGACAGGTTGGGGACTGAAGCTTTCTTT. Translated: CASSLADRLGTEAFF.

This clone appeared once. The chain employs TRBV7-2 and TRBJ2-3; 9 nucleotides agree with TRBD1. Per germline, CDR1 SGHTA and CDR2 FQGNSA. The V segment lost 3 bases and the J segment 3 bases; nucleotides outside the gene matches: 7. The length of the CDR3 is 16 residues. The CDR3 DNA reads as TGTGCCAGCAGCTTGCAAGGGACAGGGTTGACAGATACGCAGTATTTT. This encodes CASSLQGTGLTDTQYF.

The chain is built from TRBV7-8 and TRBJ2-1, with 16 bases matching TRBD2. V lost 6 bases and J lost 14; bases outside the gene matches: 13. The CDR3 has 16 amino acids. Germline CDR1 reads SGHVS; CDR2 reads FQNEAQ. CDR3 DNA: TGTGCCAGCAGTTACGCCCCGGGACTAGCGGGGGGGAACAAGTTCTTC. Protein product: CASSYAPGLAGGNKFF. Full variable domain (outside the CDR3, taken from reference TRBV7-8 and TRBJ2-1): GAGVSQSPRYKVAKRGQDVALRCDPISGHVSLFWYQQALGQGPEFLTYFQNEAQLDKSGLPSDRFFAERPEGSVSTLKIQRTQQEDSAVYLCASSYAPGLAGGNKFFGPGTRLTVL.

This clone was observed a handful of times. The rearrangement joins TRBV9 to TRBJ1-5; no firm D call. The germline CDR1 and CDR2 sequences are SGDLS and YYNGEE. The CDR3 contains 16 residues. V shed 3 bases and J shed 0 bases, with 13 bases lying between them. CDR3 in amino acids: CASSARDIYSNQPQHF. In nucleotides, the CDR3 is TGTGCCAGCAGCGCTCGTGACATCTATAGCAATCAGCCCCAGCATTTT. Full variable domain (outside the CDR3, taken from reference TRBV9 and TRBJ1-5): DSGVTQTPKHLITATGQRVTLRCSPRSGDLSVYWYQQSLDQGLQFLIQYYNGEERAKGNILERFSAQQFPDLHSELNLSSLELGDSALYFCASSARDIYSNQPQHFGDGTRLSIL.